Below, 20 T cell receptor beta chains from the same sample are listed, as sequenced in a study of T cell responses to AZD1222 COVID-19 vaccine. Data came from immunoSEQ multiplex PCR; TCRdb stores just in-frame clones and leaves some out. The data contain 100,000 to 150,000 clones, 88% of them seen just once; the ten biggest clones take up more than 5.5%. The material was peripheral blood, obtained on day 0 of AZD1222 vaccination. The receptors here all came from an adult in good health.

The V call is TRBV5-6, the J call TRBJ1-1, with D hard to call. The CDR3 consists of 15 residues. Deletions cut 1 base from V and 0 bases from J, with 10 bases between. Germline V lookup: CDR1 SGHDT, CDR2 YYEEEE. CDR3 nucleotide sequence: TGTGCCAGCAGCTTGTACGCGACGGTGAACACTGAAGCTTTCTTT. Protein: CASSLYATVNTEAFF.

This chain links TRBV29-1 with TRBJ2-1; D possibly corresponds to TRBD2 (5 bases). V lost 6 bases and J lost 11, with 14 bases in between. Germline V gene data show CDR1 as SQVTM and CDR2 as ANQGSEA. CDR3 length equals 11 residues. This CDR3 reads CSVGTSIKQFF. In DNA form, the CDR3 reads TGCAGCGTGGGAACTAGTATCAAGCAGTTCTTC.

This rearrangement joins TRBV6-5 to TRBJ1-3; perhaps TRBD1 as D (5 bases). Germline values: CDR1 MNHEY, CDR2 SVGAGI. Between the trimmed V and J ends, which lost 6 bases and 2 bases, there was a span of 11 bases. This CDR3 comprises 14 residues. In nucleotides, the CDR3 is TGTGCCAGCAGCTCGCCGGACACTGGAAACACCATATATTTT. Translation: CASSSPDTGNTIYF.

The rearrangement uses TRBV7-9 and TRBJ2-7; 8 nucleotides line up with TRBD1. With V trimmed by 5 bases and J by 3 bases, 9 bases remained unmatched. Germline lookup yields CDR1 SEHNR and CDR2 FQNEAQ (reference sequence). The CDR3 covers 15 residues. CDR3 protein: CASSPPTGANYEQYF. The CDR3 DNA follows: TGTGCCAGCAGCCCCCCGACAGGGGCAAACTACGAGCAGTACTTC.

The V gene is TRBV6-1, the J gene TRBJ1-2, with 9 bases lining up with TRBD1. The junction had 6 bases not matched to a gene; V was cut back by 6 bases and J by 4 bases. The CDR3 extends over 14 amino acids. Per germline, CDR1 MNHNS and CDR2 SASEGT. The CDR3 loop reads CASRKDRGTYGYTF. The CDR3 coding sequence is TGTGCCAGCAGAAAGGACAGGGGTACCTATGGCTACACCTTC.

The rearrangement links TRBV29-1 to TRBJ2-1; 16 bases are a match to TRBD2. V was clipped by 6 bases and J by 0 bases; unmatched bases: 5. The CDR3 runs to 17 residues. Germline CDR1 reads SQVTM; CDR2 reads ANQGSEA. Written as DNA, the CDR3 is TGCAGCGTGGAGGGACTAGCGGGGGGGAGCTCCTACAATGAGCAGTTCTTC. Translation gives CSVEGLAGGSSYNEQFF.

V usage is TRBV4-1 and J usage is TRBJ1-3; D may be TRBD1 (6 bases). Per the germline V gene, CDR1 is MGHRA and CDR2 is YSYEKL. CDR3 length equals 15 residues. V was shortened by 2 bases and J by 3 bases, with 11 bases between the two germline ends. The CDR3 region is CASSQRTVGGNTIYF. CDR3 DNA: TGCGCCAGCAGCCAACGGACAGTAGGTGGAAACACCATATATTTT.

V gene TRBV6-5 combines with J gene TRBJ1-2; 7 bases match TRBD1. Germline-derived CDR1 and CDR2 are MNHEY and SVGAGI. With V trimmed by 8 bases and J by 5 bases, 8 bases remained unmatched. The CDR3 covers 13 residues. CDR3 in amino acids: CASATGTVYGYTF. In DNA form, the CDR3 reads TGTGCCAGCGCTACCGGGACAGTTTATGGCTACACCTTC.

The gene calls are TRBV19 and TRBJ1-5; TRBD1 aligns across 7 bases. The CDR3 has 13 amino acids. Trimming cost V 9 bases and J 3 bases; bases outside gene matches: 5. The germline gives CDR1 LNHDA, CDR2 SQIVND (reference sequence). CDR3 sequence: CASGGTVNQPQHF. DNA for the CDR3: TGTGCCAGCGGAGGGACAGTCAATCAGCCCCAGCATTTT.

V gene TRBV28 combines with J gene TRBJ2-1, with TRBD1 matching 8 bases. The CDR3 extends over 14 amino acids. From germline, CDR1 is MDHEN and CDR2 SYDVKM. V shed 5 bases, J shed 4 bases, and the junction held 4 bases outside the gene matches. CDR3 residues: CASSDRDRYNEQFF. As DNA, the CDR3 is TGTGCCAGCAGTGACCGGGACAGGTACAATGAGCAGTTCTTC. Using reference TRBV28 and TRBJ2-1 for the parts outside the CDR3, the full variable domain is DVKVTQSSRYLVKRTGEKVFLECVQDMDHENMFWYRQDPGLGLRLIYFSYDVKMKEKGDIPEGYSVSREKKERFSLILESASTNQTSMYLCASSDRDRYNEQFFGPGTRLTVL.

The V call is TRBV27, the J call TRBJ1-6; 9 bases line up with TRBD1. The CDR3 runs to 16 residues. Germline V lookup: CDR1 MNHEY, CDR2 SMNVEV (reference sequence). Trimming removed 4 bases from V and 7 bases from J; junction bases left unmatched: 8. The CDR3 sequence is CASSSQGARRNSPLHF. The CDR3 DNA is TGTGCCAGCAGTTCACAGGGGGCGCGTAGGAATTCACCCCTCCACTTT.

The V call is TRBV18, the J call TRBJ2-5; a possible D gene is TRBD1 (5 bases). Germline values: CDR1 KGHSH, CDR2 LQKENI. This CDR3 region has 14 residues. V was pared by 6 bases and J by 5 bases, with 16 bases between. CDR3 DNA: TGTGCCAGCTCCCCCGTGGGGCTGGGGGAGACCCAGTACTTC. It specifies CASSPVGLGETQYF.

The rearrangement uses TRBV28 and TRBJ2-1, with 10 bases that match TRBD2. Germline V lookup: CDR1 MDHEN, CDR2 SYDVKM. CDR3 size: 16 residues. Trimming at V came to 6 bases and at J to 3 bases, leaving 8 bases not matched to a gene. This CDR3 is CASRPLAGGLYNEQFF. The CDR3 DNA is TGTGCCAGCAGACCTTTAGCGGGAGGTCTCTACAATGAGCAGTTCTTC.

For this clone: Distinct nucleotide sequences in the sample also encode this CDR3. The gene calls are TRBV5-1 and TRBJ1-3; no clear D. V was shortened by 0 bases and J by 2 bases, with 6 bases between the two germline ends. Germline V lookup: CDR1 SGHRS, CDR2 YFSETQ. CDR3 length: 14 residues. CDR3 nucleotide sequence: TGCGCCAGCAGCTTGGGGCGAGCTGGAAACACCATATATTTT. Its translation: CASSLGRAGNTIYF.

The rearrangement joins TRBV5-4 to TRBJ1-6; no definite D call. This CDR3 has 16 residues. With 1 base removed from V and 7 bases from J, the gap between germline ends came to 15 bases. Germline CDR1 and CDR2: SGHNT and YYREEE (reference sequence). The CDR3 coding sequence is TGTGCCAGCAGCTTGTATCCAGGACTAGGGAATTCACCCCTCCACTTT. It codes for CASSLYPGLGNSPLHF. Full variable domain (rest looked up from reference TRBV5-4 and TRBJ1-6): ETGVTQSPTHLIKTRGQQVTLRCSSQSGHNTVSWYQQALGQGPQFIFQYYREEENGRGNFPPRFSGLQFPNYSSELNVNALELDDSALYLCASSLYPGLGNSPLHFGNGTRLTVT.

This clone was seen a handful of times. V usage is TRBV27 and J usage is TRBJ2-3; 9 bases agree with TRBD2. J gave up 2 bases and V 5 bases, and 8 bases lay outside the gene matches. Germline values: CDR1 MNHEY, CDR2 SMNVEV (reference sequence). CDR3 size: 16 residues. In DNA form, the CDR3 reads TGTGCCAGCAGTCCCCTTAGCGGGGGCTACACAGATACGCAGTATTTT. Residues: CASSPLSGGYTDTQYF.

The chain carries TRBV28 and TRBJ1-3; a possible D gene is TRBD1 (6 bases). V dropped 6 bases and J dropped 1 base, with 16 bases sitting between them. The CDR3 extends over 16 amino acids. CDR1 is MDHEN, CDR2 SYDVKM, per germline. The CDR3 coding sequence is TGTGCCAGCAGCCTGCACAGGGCAGGGTCTGGAAACACCATATATTTT. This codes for CASSLHRAGSGNTIYF.

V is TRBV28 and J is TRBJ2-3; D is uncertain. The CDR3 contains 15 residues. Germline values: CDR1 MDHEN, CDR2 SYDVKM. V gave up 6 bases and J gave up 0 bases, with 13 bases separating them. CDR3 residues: CASSLGITSTDTQYF. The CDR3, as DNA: TGTGCCAGCAGCTTGGGCATAACTAGCACAGATACGCAGTATTTT.

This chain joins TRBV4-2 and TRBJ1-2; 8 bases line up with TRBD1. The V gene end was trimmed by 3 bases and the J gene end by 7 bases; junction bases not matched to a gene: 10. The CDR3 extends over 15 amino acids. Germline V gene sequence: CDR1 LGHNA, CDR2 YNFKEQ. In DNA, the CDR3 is TGTGCCAGCAGCCAGCTGGACAGGGCAATTATTGGCTACACCTTC. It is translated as CASSQLDRAIIGYTF.

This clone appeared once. DNA of the CDR3: TGTGCCAGCAGACCAGGAGGAAGCACAGATACGCAGTATTTT. It specifies CASRPGGSTDTQYF. This chain links TRBV6-5 with TRBJ2-3, with a weak D call TRBD2 (5 bases). The germline CDR1 and CDR2 sequences are MNHEY and SVGAGI. The CDR3 loop spans 14 amino acids. Trimming removed 6 bases from V and 0 bases from J, with 10 bases in between.